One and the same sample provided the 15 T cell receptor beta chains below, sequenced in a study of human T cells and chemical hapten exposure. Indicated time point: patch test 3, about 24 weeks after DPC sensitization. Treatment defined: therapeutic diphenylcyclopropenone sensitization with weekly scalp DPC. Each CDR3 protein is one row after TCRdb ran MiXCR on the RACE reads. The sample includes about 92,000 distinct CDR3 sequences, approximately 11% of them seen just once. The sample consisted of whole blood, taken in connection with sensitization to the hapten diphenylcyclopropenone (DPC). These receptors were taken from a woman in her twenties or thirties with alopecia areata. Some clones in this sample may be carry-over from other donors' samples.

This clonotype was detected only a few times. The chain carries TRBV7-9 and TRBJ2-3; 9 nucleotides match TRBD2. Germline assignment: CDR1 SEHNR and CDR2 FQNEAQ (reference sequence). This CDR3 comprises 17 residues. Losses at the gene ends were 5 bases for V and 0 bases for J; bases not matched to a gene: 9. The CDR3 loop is CASSPRPTSGSTDTQYF. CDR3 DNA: TGTGCCAGCAGCCCACGACCGACTAGCGGAAGCACAGATACGCAGTATTTT.

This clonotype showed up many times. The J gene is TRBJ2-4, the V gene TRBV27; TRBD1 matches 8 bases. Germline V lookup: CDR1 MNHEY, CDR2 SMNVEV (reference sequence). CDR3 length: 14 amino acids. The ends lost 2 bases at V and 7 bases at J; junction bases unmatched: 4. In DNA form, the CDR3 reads TGTGCCAGCAGTTTAGGCAGGGGGCTGAACATTCAGTACTTC. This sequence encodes CASSLGRGLNIQYF.

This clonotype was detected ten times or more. Written as DNA, the CDR3 is TGTGCCAGCAGCCTAGGACTAGCGGGGCAAGAGACCCAGTACTTC. It is translated as CASSLGLAGQETQYF. This chain connects TRBV3-1 to TRBJ2-5; 12 nucleotides line up with TRBD2. Germline CDR1 and CDR2: LGHDT and YNNKEL (reference sequence). V shed 4 bases and J 2 bases; nucleotides not matched to a gene: 2. CDR3 length: 15 residues.

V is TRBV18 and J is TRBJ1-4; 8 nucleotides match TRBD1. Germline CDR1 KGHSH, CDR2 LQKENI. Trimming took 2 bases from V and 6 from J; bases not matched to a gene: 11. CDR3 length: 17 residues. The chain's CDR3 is CASSPKDRGSFDEKLFF. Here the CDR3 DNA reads TGTGCCAGCTCACCAAAAGACAGGGGAAGTTTCGATGAAAAACTGTTTTTT. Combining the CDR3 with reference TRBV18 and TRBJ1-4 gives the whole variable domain NAGVMQNPRHLVRRRGQEARLRCSPMKGHSHVYWYRQLPEEGLKFMVYLQKENIIDESGMPKERFSAEFPKEGPSILRIQQVVRGDSAAYFCASSPKDRGSFDEKLFFGSGTQLSVL.

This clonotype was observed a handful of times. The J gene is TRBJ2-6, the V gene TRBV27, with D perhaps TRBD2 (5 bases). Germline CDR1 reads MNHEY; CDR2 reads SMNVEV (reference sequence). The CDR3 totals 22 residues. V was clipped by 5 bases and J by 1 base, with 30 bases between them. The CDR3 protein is CASSRYFLSVRADPSGANVLTF. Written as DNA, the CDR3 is TGTGCCAGCAGTCGGTATTTCCTCAGCGTTCGAGCGGACCCATCTGGGGCCAACGTCCTGACTTTC.

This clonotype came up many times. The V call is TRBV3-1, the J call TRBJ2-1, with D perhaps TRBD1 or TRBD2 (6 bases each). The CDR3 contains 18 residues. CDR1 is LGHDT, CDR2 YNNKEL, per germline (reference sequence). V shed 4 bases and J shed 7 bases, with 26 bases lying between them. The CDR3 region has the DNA TGTGCCAGCAGCCCGAAGGAGGGGGAAATACCTTTGGGGAATGAGCAGTTCTTC. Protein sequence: CASSPKEGEIPLGNEQFF.

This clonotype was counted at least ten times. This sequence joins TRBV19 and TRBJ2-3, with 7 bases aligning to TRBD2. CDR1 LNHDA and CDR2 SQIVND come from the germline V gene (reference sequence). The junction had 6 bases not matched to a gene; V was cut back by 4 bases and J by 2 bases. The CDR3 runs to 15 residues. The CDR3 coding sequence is TGTGCCAGTAGTAGGGCGGGGGAGCCCACAGATACGCAGTATTTT. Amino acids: CASSRAGEPTDTQYF.

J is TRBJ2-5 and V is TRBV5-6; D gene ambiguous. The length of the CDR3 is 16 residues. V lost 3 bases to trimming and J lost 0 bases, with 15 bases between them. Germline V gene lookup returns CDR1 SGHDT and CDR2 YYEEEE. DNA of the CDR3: TGTGCCAGCAGCTCACGGGCAGACTTGTACCAAGAGACCCAGTACTTC. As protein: CASSSRADLYQETQYF.

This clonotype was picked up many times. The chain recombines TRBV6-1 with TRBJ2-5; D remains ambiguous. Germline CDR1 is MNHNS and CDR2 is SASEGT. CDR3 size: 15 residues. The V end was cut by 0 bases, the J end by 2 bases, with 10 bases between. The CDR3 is CASSEAAAGQETQYF. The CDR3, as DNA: TGTGCCAGCAGTGAAGCGGCGGCAGGACAAGAGACCCAGTACTTC.

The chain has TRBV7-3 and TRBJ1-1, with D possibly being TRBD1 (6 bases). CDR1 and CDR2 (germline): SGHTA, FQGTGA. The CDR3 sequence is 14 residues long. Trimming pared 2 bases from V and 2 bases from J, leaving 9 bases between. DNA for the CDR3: TGTGCCAGCAGCTTATCCGGGACAAACACTGAAGCTTTCTTT. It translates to CASSLSGTNTEAFF. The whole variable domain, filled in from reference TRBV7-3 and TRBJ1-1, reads GAGVSQTPSNKVTEKGKYVELRCDPISGHTALYWYRQSLGQGPEFLIYFQGTGAADDSGLPNDRFFAVRPEGSVSTLKIQRTERGDSAVYLCASSLSGTNTEAFFGQGTRLTVV.

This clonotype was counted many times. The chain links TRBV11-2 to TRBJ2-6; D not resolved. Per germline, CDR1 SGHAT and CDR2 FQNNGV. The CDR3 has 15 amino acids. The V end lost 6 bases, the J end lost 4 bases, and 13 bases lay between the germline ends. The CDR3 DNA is TGTGCCAGCAGACATAGGGTACTCGGGGCCAACGTCCTGACTTTC. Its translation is CASRHRVLGANVLTF. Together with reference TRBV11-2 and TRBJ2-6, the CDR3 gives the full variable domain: EAGVAQSPRYKIIEKRQSVAFWCNPISGHATLYWYQQILGQGPKLLIQFQNNGVVDDSQLPKDRFSAERLKGVDSTLKIQPAKLEDSAVYLCASRHRVLGANVLTFGAGSRLTVL.

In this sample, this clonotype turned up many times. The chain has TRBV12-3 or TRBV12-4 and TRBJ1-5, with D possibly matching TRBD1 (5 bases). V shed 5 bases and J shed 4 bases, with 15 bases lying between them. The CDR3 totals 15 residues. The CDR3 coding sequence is TGTGCCAGCAGTCCCGGGACCACCGGTAATCAGCCCCAGCATTTT. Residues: CASSPGTTGNQPQHF.

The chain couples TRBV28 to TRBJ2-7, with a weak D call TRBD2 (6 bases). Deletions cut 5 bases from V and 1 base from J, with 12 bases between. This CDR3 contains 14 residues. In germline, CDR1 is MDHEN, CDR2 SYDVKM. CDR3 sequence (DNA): TGTGCCAGCAGTAACGTGGGACTTTCCTACGAGCAGTACTTC. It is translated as CASSNVGLSYEQYF. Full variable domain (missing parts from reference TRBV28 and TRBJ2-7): DVKVTQSSRYLVKRTGEKVFLECVQDMDHENMFWYRQDPGLGLRLIYFSYDVKMKEKGDIPEGYSVSREKKERFSLILESASTNQTSMYLCASSNVGLSYEQYFGPGTRLTVT.

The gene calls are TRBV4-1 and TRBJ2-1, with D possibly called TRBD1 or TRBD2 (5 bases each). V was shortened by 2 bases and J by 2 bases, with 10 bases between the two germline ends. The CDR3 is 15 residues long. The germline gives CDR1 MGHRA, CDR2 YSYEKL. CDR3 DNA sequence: TGCGCCAGCAGCCAACGAGGGGAAACCTACAATGAGCAGTTCTTC. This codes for CASSQRGETYNEQFF.

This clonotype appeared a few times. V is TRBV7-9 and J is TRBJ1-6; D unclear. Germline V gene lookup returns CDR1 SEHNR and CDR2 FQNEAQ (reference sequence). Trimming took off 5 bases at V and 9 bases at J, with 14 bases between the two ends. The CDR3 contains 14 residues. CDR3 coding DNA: TGTGCCAGCAGCCTCGCGGCTAGTAGTTCACCCCTCCACTTT. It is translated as CASSLAASSSPLHF. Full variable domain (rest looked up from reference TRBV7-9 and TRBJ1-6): DTGVSQNPRHKITKRGQNVTFRCDPISEHNRLYWYRQTLGQGPEFLTYFQNEAQLEKSRLLSDRFSAERPKGSFSTLEIQRTEQGDSAMYLCASSLAASSSPLHFGNGTRLTVT.